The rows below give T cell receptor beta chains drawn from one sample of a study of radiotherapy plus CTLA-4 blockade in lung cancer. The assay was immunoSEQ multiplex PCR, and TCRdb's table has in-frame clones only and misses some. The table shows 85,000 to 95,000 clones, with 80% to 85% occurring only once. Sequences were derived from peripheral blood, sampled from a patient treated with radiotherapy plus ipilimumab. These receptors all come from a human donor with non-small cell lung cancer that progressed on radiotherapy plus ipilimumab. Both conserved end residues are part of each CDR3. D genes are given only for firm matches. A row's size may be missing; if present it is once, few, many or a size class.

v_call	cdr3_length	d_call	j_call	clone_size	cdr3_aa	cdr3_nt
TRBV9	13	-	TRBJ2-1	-	CASSVEGNNEQFF	TGTGCCAGCAGCGTAGAAGGAAACAATGAGCAGTTCTTC
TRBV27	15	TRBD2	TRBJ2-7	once	CASSPSGIPPYEQYF	TGTGCCAGCAGCCCTAGCGGGATCCCGCCCTACGAGCAGTACTTC
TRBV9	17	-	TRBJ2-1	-	CASSPGPTHGVGNEQFF	TGTGCCAGCAGTCCTGGACCGACCCATGGGGTGGGGAATGAGCAGTTCTTC
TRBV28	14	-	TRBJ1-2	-	CASSLMGGDYGYTF	TGTGCCAGCAGTTTGATGGGGGGCGACTATGGCTACACCTTC
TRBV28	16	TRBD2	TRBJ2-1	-	CASSFLGLAGVREQFF	TGTGCCAGCAGTTTTTTGGGACTAGCGGGAGTACGGGAGCAGTTCTTC
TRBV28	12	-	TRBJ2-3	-	CASSFSTDTQYF	TGTGCCAGCAGTTTTAGCACAGATACGCAGTATTTT
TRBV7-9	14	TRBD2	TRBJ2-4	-	CASSLGLAGGIQYF	TGTGCCAGCAGCTTAGGCCTAGCGGGAGGCATTCAGTACTTC
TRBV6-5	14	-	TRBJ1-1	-	CASSYSILNTEAFF	TGTGCCAGCAGTTACTCGATCTTGAACACTGAAGCTTTCTTT
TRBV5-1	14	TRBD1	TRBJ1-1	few	CASSKRTGTAEAFF	TGCGCCAGCAGCAAGCGGACAGGGACGGCTGAAGCTTTCTTT
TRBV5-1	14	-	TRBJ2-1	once	CASSLGAGWDEQFF	TGCGCCAGCAGCTTGGGTGCGGGGTGGGATGAGCAGTTCTTC
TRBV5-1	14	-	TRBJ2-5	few	CASRTTALQETQYF	TGCGCCAGCAGAACGACAGCGCTCCAAGAGACCCAGTACTTC
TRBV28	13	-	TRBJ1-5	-	CATEARGNQPQHF	TGTGCCACCGAGGCCAGGGGCAATCAGCCCCAGCATTTT
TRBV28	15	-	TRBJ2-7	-	CASSLPPGQSYEQYF	TGTGCCAGCAGTTTACCCCCAGGACAGTCCTACGAGCAGTACTTC
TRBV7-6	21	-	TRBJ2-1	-	CASSLVPGGQGGRSSYNEQFF	TGTGCCAGCAGCTTAGTCCCCGGGGGTCAGGGTGGAAGGAGCTCCTACAATGAGCAGTTCTTC
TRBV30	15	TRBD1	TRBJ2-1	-	CAWSRRDREYNEQFF	TGTGCCTGGAGTCGCCGGGACAGGGAATACAATGAGCAGTTCTTC
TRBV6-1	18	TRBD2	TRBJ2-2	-	CASSASTSRLWGTGELFF	TGTGCCAGCAGTGCGTCGACTAGCCGTCTCTGGGGGACCGGGGAGCTGTTTTTT